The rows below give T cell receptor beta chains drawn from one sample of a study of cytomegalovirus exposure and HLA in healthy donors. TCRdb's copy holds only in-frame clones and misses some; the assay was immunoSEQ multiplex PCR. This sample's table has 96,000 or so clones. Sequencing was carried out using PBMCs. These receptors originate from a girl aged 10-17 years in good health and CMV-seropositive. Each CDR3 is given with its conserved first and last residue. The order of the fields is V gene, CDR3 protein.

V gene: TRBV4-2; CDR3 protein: CASSRDSNEKLFF
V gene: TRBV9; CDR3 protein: CASSGTGNYNEQFF
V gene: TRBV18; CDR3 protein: CASSPGTGGSYEQYF
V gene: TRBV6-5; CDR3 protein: CASSYEVFATNEKLFF
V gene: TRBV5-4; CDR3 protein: CASSLSWAANEKLFF
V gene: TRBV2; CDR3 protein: CASSPQERRAGYTF
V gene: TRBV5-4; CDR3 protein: CASSKGAGTYEQYF
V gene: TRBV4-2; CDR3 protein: CASSQEVGTGHGYTF
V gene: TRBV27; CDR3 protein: CASSLGQLYEQYF
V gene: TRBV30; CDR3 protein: CAWTDTNSNQPQHF
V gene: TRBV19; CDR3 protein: CASSISAAGGQYF
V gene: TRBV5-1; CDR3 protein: CASSLANLRLNTGELFF
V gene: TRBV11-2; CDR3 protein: CASSFPRGEAFF
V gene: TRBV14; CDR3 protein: CASSHRQSSNTEAFF
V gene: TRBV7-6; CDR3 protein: CASSLKGGVEQFF
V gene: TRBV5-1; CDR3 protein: CASSLAQGGQETQYF